Given below is one TCR beta chain in context. This entry is derived from a study of cytotoxic CD8 clonotypes in ibrutinib-treated CLL. As for the study in general: Samples had a mean of approximately 270,000 productive templates and approximately 90,000 productive rearrangements.

Germline assignment: CDR1 SGHNT and CDR2 YYREEE (reference sequence). V lost 4 bases, J lost 5 bases, and 13 bases lay in between. The CDR3 is 14 residues long. Deep sequencing aimed at 1 in 200,000 to 1 in 1 million T cells' resolution. The data were produced by immunoSEQ multiplex PCR, yet TCRdb's version contains in-frame clones alone and is incomplete. Found here are over 45,000 clones, 56% of them singletons; the top ten hold about a fifth. The source is a human donor with chronic lymphocytic leukemia. The chain combines TRBV5-4 with TRBJ2-1; D may be TRBD1 or TRBD2 (5 bases each). The material was PBMCs, obtained after 24 months of ibrutinib treatment. CDR3 residues: CASSLAGTHNEQFF. The DNA of the CDR3 is TGTGCCAGCAGCCTGGCCGGGACCCACAATGAGCAGTTCTTC.